Given below is one TCR beta chain in context. The sample originates from a study of T cell changes during pregnancy in multiple sclerosis. Assay: immunoSEQ multiplex PCR; the TCRdb copy retains only in-frame clones and omits some. Of approximately 40,000 clones listed, under 95% were seen once; the top ten hold around 0.8%. The CDR3 extends over 17 amino acids. CDR1 is SGHRS and CDR2 is YFSETQ in the germline V gene. V lost 0 bases and J lost 3; bases outside the gene matches: 5. The source is a female donor with multiple sclerosis, enrolled in a pregnancy study. This sample comprised CD4+ T cells from peripheral blood mononuclear cells, obtained in the third trimester of pregnancy. This chain uses TRBV5-1 with TRBJ2-2; 10 positions match TRBD2. The CDR3 region is CASSLALAGAHTGELFF. The CDR3 DNA reads as TGCGCCAGCAGCTTGGCGCTAGCGGGAGCTCACACCGGGGAGCTGTTTTTT. The full variable domain, with the rest looked up from reference TRBV5-1 and TRBJ2-2, is KAGVTQTPRYLIKTRGQQVTLSCSPISGHRSVSWYQQTPGQGLQFLFEYFSETQRNKGNFPGRFSGRQFSNSRSEMNVSTLELGDSALYLCASSLALAGAHTGELFFGEGSRLTVL.